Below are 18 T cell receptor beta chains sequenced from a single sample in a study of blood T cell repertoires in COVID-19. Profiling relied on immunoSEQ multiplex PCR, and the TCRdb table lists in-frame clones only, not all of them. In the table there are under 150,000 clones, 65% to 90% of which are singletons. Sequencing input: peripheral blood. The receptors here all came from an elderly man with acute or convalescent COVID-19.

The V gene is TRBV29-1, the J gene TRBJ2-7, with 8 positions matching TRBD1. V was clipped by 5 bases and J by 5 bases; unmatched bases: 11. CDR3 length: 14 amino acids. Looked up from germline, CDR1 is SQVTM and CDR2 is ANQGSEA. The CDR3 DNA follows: TGCAGCGTTAACAAAGGAGCAGGGGGCGACGAGCAGTACTTC. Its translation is CSVNKGAGGDEQYF.

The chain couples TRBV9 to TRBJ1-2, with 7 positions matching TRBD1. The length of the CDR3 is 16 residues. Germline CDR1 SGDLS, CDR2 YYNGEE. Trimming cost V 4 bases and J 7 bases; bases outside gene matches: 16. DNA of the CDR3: TGTGCCAGCAGCACCCGGACAGGAAGAGACGGGGGTGGCTACACCTTC. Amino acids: CASSTRTGRDGGGYTF.

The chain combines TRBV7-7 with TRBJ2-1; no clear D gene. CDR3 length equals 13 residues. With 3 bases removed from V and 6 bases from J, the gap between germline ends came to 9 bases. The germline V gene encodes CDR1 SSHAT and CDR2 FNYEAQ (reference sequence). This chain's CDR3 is CASSFIGSNEQFF. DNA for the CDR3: TGTGCCAGCAGCTTTATCGGTTCCAATGAGCAGTTCTTC.

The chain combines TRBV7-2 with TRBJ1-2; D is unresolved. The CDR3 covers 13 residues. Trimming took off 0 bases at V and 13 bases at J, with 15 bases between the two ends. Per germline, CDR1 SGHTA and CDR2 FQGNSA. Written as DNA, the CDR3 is TGTGCCAGCAGCTTAGCGCTGCAGATGGCGGCCACCTTC. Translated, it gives CASSLALQMAATF. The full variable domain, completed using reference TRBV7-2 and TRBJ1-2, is GAGVSQSPSNKVTEKGKDVELRCDPISGHTALYWYRQSLGQGLEFLIYFQGNSAPDKSGLPSDRFSAERTGGSVSTLTIQRTQQEDSAVYLCASSLALQMAATFGSGTRLTVV.

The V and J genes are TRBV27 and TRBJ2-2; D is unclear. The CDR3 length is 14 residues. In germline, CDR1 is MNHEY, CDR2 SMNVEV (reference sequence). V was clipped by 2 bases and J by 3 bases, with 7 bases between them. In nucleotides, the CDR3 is TGTGCCAGCAGTTTACAGGCTCACACCGGGGAGCTGTTTTTT. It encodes CASSLQAHTGELFF.

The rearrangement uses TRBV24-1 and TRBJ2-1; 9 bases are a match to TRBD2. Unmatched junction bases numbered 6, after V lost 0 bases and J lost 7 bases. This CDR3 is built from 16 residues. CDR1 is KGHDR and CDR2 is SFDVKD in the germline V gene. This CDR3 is CATSDLGAGGGNEQFF. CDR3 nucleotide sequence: TGTGCCACCAGTGATTTGGGAGCGGGAGGAGGGAATGAGCAGTTCTTC.

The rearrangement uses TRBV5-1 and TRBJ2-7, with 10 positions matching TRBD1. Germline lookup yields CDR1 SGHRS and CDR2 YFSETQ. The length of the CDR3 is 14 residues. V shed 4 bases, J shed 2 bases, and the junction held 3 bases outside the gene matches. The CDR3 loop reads CASSKGQGPYEQYF. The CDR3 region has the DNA TGCGCCAGCAGCAAGGGACAGGGGCCCTACGAGCAGTACTTC.

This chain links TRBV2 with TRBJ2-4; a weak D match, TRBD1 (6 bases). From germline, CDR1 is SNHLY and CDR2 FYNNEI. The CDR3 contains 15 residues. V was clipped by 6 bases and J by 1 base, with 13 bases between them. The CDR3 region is CASSIQGRAKNIQYF. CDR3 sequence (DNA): TGTGCCAGCAGCATACAGGGTAGGGCCAAAAACATTCAGTACTTC.

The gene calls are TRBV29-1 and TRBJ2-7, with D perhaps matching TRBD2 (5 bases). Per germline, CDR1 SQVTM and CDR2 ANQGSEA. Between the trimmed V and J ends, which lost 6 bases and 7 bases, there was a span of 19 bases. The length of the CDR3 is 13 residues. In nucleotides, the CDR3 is TGCAGCGTCGATTCCCCCGGCGGGTCAGAGCAGTACTTC. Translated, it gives CSVDSPGGSEQYF.

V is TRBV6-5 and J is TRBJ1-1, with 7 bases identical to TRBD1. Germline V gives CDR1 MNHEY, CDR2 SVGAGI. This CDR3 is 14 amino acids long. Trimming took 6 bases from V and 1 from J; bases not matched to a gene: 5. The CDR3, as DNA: TGTGCCAGCAGCCGACAGGGACAGAACACTGAAGCTTTCTTT. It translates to CASSRQGQNTEAFF.

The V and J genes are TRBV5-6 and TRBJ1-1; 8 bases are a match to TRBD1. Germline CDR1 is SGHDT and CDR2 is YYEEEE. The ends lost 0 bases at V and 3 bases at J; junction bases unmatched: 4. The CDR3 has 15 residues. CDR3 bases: TGTGCCAGCAGCTTGGCCGGCAGGGGGCACACTGAAGCTTTCTTT. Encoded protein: CASSLAGRGHTEAFF.

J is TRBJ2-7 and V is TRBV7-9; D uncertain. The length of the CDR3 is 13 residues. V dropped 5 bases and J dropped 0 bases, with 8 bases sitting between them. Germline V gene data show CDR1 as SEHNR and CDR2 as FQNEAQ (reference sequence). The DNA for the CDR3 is TGTGCCAGCAGCAAGACTCCCTCCTACGAGCAGTACTTC. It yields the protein CASSKTPSYEQYF.

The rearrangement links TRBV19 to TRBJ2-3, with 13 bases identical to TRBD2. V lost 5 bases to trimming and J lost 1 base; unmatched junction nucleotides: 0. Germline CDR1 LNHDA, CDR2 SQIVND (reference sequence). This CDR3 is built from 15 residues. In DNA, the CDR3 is TGTGCCAGTAGTGGACTAGCGGGGGGCACAGATACGCAGTATTTT. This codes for CASSGLAGGTDTQYF.

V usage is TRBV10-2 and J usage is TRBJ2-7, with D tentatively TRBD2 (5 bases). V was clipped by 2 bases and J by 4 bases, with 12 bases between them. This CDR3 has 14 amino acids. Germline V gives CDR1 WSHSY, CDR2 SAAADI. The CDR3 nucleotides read TGCGCCAGCAGTGAGATGACGGGATATTACGAGCAGTACTTC. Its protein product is CASSEMTGYYEQYF.

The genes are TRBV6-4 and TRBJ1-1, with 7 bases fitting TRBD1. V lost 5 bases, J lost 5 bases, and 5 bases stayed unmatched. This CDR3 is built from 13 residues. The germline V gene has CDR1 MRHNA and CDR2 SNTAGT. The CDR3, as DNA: TGTGCCAGCAGTTCGACAGGGAGGACTGAAGCTTTCTTT. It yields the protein CASSSTGRTEAFF.

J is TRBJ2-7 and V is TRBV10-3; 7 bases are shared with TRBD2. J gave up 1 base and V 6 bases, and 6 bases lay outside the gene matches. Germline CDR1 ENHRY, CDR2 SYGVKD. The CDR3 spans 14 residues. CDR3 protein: CAIRGGAPSYEQYF. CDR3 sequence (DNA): TGTGCCATCAGGGGAGGGGCACCTTCCTACGAGCAGTACTTC.

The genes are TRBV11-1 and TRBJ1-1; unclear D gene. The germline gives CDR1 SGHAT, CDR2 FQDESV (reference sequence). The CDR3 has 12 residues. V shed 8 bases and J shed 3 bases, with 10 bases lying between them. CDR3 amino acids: CASCSWDTEAFF. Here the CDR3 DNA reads TGTGCCAGCTGTAGCTGGGACACTGAAGCTTTCTTT.

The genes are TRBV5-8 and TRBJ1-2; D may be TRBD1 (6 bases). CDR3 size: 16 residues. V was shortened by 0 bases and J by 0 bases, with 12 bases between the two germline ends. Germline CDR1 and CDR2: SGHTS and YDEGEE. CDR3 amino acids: CASSLAGTLANYGYTF. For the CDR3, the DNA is TGTGCCAGCAGCTTGGCCGGGACACTAGCTAACTATGGCTACACCTTC. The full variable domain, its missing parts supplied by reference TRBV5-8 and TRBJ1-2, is EAGVTQSPTHLIKTRGQQATLRCSPISGHTSVYWYQQALGLGLQFLLWYDEGEERNRGNFPPRFSGRQFPNYSSELNVNALELEDSALYLCASSLAGTLANYGYTFGSGTRLTVV.